These 15 T cell receptor beta chains were all obtained from the same sample, sequenced in a study of blood T cell repertoires in COVID-19. Only in-frame clones appear in the TCRdb table, and some are missing; sequencing was by immunoSEQ multiplex PCR. The sample holds almost 400,000 clones; approximately 87% are singletons and the top ten take 0.9% to 1%. The sequenced sample was PBMCs or T cells enriched from blood (not recorded which). These receptors originate from a woman under 40 with acute COVID-19.

With respect to this clone: Other DNA sequences from this sample encode an identical CDR3 as well. J is TRBJ2-7 and V is TRBV18; D remains unclear. The CDR3 spans 14 residues. Trimming removed 3 bases at V and 3 bases at J, with 12 bases between. Germline lookup yields CDR1 KGHSH and CDR2 LQKENI. The CDR3 loop is CASSPTGSSYEQYF. CDR3 DNA sequence: TGTGCCAGCTCACCCACCGGGTCTAGCTACGAGCAGTACTTC.

This clone was counted only a few times. This chain links TRBV24-1 with TRBJ2-7, with 8 positions matching TRBD1. The V segment lost 4 bases and the J segment 6 bases; nucleotides outside the gene matches: 4. Per the germline V gene, CDR1 is KGHDR and CDR2 is SFDVKD. The CDR3 extends over 13 amino acids. The CDR3 here is CATSDRDRGEQYF. CDR3 bases: TGTGCCACCAGTGACCGCGACAGGGGCGAGCAGTACTTC.

The chain has TRBV7-2 and TRBJ1-5; D remains ambiguous. The CDR3 contains 17 residues. V was pared by 1 base and J by 5 bases, with 18 bases between. Per germline, CDR1 SGHTA and CDR2 FQGNSA. The CDR3 DNA follows: TGTGCCAGCAGCTTAGTGTATTCAGCTGAGGGCTATCAGCCCCAGCATTTT. This translates into CASSLVYSAEGYQPQHF.

This clone was picked up a small number of times. The V call is TRBV24-1, the J call TRBJ1-5, with a possible D match to TRBD1 (6 bases). Trimming stripped 5 bases from V and 6 bases from J, with 7 bases between. Germline V gene lookup returns CDR1 KGHDR and CDR2 SFDVKD. This CDR3 has 12 residues. The CDR3 loop reads CATSAGVQPQHF. DNA for the CDR3: TGTGCCACCAGTGCAGGGGTTCAGCCCCAGCATTTT.

V usage is TRBV29-1 and J usage is TRBJ1-2; 7 nucleotides align to TRBD1. The V segment lost 5 bases and the J segment 8 bases; nucleotides outside the gene matches: 14. Germline V gene sequence: CDR1 SQVTM, CDR2 ANQGSEA. The CDR3 contains 14 residues. The CDR3 protein is CSVHRVTGTGGYTF. The CDR3 nucleotides read TGCAGCGTTCATCGGGTGACAGGGACGGGCGGCTACACCTTC.

This chain links TRBV29-1 with TRBJ1-2, with 9 bases aligning to TRBD1. Germline values: CDR1 SQVTM, CDR2 ANQGSEA. Unmatched junction bases numbered 14, after V lost 7 bases and J lost 8 bases. The CDR3 has 14 amino acids. The CDR3 sequence is CSAQDTGGPRGYTF. CDR3 DNA sequence: TGCAGCGCTCAAGACACAGGGGGCCCGAGGGGCTACACCTTC.

This sequence joins TRBV15 and TRBJ2-2, with 7 bases identical to TRBD2. Germline CDR1 is LNHNV and CDR2 is YYDKDF (reference sequence). The CDR3 sequence is 17 residues long. The trim removed 2 bases at V and 4 bases at J, leaving 10 bases unmatched. For the CDR3, the DNA is TGTGCCACCAGCAGATACGGGACTACCAGCCCCACCGGGGAGCTGTTTTTT. Residues: CATSRYGTTSPTGELFF.

This clone was counted a single time. The genes are TRBV9 and TRBJ1-2; no reliable D call. V lost 2 bases and J 13 bases, leaving 3 bases between the germline ends. This CDR3 region has 8 residues. CDR1 SGDLS and CDR2 YYNGEE come from the germline V gene. CDR3 sequence: CASSVGTF. The CDR3 DNA follows: TGTGCCAGCAGCGTCGGCACCTTC.

A single count supports this clone. This chain uses TRBV7-8 with TRBJ2-2; D gene uncertain. This CDR3 is built from 15 residues. The V end was cut by 0 bases, the J end by 2 bases, with 7 bases between. Germline V lookup: CDR1 SGHVS, CDR2 FQNEAQ. CDR3 sequence reads: CASSLAVANTGELFF. Written as DNA, the CDR3 is TGTGCCAGCAGCTTAGCAGTAGCAAACACCGGGGAGCTGTTTTTT. The full variable domain, completed using reference TRBV7-8 and TRBJ2-2, is GAGVSQSPRYKVAKRGQDVALRCDPISGHVSLFWYQQALGQGPEFLTYFQNEAQLDKSGLPSDRFFAERPEGSVSTLKIQRTQQEDSAVYLCASSLAVANTGELFFGEGSRLTVL.

This chain uses TRBV7-9 with TRBJ1-1; D gene unclear. V was trimmed by 3 bases and J by 10 bases, leaving 12 bases between them. The CDR3 covers 12 residues. The germline V gene has CDR1 SEHNR and CDR2 FQNEAQ (reference sequence). CDR3 sequence reads: CASSFSLAAAFF. The CDR3, as DNA: TGTGCCAGCAGCTTTTCCCTAGCGGCAGCTTTCTTT.

This rearrangement joins TRBV14 to TRBJ2-1; 9 bases fit TRBD2. This CDR3 is 15 amino acids long. CDR1 is SGHDN and CDR2 is FVKESK in the germline V gene. Trimming cost V 4 bases and J 8 bases; bases outside gene matches: 9. This CDR3 reads CASSPIGGGGYEQFF. CDR3 nucleotide sequence: TGTGCCAGCAGCCCCATTGGCGGGGGGGGGTATGAGCAGTTCTTC.

The chain couples TRBV20-1 to TRBJ1-6; TRBD1 agrees at 8 bases. V shed 3 bases and J 4 bases; nucleotides not matched to a gene: 5. The CDR3 consists of 15 residues. Germline values: CDR1 DFQATT, CDR2 SNEGSKA (reference sequence). CDR3 in amino acids: CSASDDRGYNSPLHF. In nucleotides, the CDR3 is TGCAGTGCTAGTGACGACAGGGGTTATAATTCACCCCTCCACTTT.

This chain connects TRBV10-3 to TRBJ2-5, with D tentatively TRBD2 (7 bases). CDR1 is ENHRY and CDR2 is SYGVKD in the germline V gene. The CDR3 is 15 residues long. Trimming shortened V by 3 bases and J by 5 bases, and 16 bases separated the two germline ends. The CDR3 region is CAISEGGGGWETQYF. CDR3 DNA: TGTGCCATCAGTGAAGGAGGGGGGGGTTGGGAGACCCAGTACTTC.

This chain uses TRBV11-3 with TRBJ2-1, with TRBD1 matching over 11 bases. V dropped 1 base and J dropped 4; count of bases not matched to a gene: 3. This CDR3 has 16 residues. The germline V gene encodes CDR1 SGHNT and CDR2 YENEEA. This CDR3 reads CASSLGGTGGYNEQFF. The DNA of the CDR3 is TGTGCCAGCAGCTTAGGGGGGACAGGGGGTTACAATGAGCAGTTCTTC.

CDR3 in DNA: TGTGCCAGCAGCTTAGTTAAGGGGATAGGCTACGAGCAGTACTTC. Protein sequence: CASSLVKGIGYEQYF. The chain carries TRBV7-2 and TRBJ2-7, with D possibly TRBD1 on 5 matching bases. Trimming took off 1 base at V and 3 bases at J, with 13 bases between the two ends. This CDR3 is built from 15 residues. Germline CDR1 reads SGHTA; CDR2 reads FQGNSA.